This T cell receptor (beta chain) was captured in a study of T cell responses to AZD1222 COVID-19 vaccine. Study results and limitations: No day 14 peak samples; only post-peak repertoires were characterized. Regions left unmutated in variants are reportedly the target of nearly half of spike-specific TCRs. The donor cohort was predominantly white British with a female majority, and clonal diversity may have been underestimated. Breadth and depth of Spike-specific TCRs rose after two AZD1222 doses.

Concerning this clone: Its antigen is not known.

This CDR3 is 12 amino acids long. V was pared by 3 bases and J by 4 bases, with 5 bases between. The germline gives CDR1 LGHNT, CDR2 FRNRAP. Sequencing was performed with immunoSEQ multiplex PCR; in TCRdb, only in-frame clones are kept and a portion is missing. The sample shows more than 80,000 clones, 80% to 90% of them seen only once. This chain links TRBV12-5 with TRBJ2-3; D is ambiguous. Sequenced here: peripheral blood, sampled 28 days after the second AZD1222 dose. The clonotype originates from an adult who received the AZD1222 COVID-19 vaccine. CDR3 in amino acids: CASGFIADTQYF. CDR3 sequence (DNA): TGTGCTAGTGGTTTTATAGCAGATACGCAGTATTTT. The complete variable domain, with remaining parts taken from reference TRBV12-5 and TRBJ2-3, reads DARVTQTPRHKVTEMGQEVTMRCQPILGHNTVFWYRQTMMQGLELLAYFRNRAPLDDSGMPKDRFSAEMPDATLATLKIQPSEPRDSAVYFCASGFIADTQYFGPGTRLTVL.